Listed below are T cell receptor beta chains from one sample, sequenced in a study of blood T cell repertoires in COVID-19. TCRdb's copy holds only in-frame clones and misses some; the assay was immunoSEQ multiplex PCR. The sample shows approximately 28,000 clones, roughly 90% of them seen only once. Specimen: peripheral blood. The receptor source for this set is a human donor in a cohort sampled during active COVID-19. Each CDR3 is given with its conserved first and last residue. Each record gives: D gene, J gene, clone size, V gene, CDR3 DNA, CDR3 protein. A D gene is named only where the DNA matches it firmly. Not all rows give a size; the values are once, few, many and, for expanded clones, a class.

>-|TRBJ1-6|once|TRBV28
TGTGCCAGCAGTTTTCGTTTTACGGGCGGGAATTCACCCCTCCACTTT
CASSFRFTGGNSPLHF
>TRBD2|TRBJ2-5|-|TRBV11-3
TGTGCCGGCAGCAAGGGACTAGCGGGGGAACAAGAGACCCAGTACTTC
CAGSKGLAGEQETQYF
>-|TRBJ1-1|-|TRBV2
TGTGCCACCAGAAAAACCCCGGGGATGAACACTGAAGCTTTCTTT
CATRKTPGMNTEAFF
>-|TRBJ2-3|-|TRBV5-1
TGCGCCAGCAGCGACCAGGGTACAGATACGCAGTATTTT
CASSDQGTDTQYF
>TRBD1|TRBJ2-5|-|TRBV24-1
TGTGCCACCAGTGATCGGACAGGGGGCCAAGAGACCCAGTACTTC
CATSDRTGGQETQYF
>-|TRBJ2-1|-|TRBV28
TGTGCCAGCAGTCCCCAGGGGTATGAGCAGTTCTTC
CASSPQGYEQFF
>-|TRBJ1-1|-|TRBV30
TGTGCCTGGAGTCCACACCCCCTCCCTGAAGCTTTCTTT
CAWSPHPLPEAFF
>TRBD1|TRBJ1-1|-|TRBV12-5
TGTGCTAGTCGGAACCGCGGACAGGGAACTTTGAACACTGAAGCTTTCTTT
CASRNRGQGTLNTEAFF
>TRBD1|TRBJ2-2|once|TRBV6-5
TGTGCCAGCAGTTACTCCCAGGGGGCCGGGGAGCTGTTTTTT
CASSYSQGAGELFF
>TRBD2|TRBJ2-3|once|TRBV11-3
TGTGCCAGCAGCTTAGGGCGGGGGGGAGACACAGATACGCAGTATTTT
CASSLGRGGDTDTQYF
>TRBD1|TRBJ2-5|-|TRBV2
TGTGCCAGCAACGGACAGGGGGCGTTCGAAGAGACCCAGTACTTC
CASNGQGAFEETQYF
>TRBD1|TRBJ2-6|-|TRBV11-2
TGTGCCAGCAGCTCGACAGGGATTGGGGCCAACGTCCTGACTTTC
CASSSTGIGANVLTF
>-|TRBJ2-3|-|TRBV12-3/TRBV12-4
TGTGCCAGCAGCCAAGCTGGAGGGGATACGCAGTATTTT
CASSQAGGDTQYF
>-|TRBJ2-3|-|TRBV6-2/TRBV6-3
TGTGCCAGCAGTTACCTGTTTTCCGCAGATACGCAGTATTTT
CASSYLFSADTQYF
>-|TRBJ1-3|-|TRBV7-2
TGTGCCAGCAGCGTCGGACAGAGCCTCTCTGGAAACACCATATATTTT
CASSVGQSLSGNTIYF
>-|TRBJ2-7|-|TRBV5-4
TGTGCCAGCAGCTTGGCCGGGGAGGACGAGCAGTACTTC
CASSLAGEDEQYF
>-|TRBJ2-3|once|TRBV7-3
TGTGCCAGCAGCTTAAAGGGGACAGATACGCAGTATTTT
CASSLKGTDTQYF
>-|TRBJ1-4|-|TRBV9
TGTGCCAGCAGCGTAGAGATTTCCAGGGTGAATGAAAAACTGTTTTTT
CASSVEISRVNEKLFF
>TRBD1|TRBJ2-7|-|TRBV5-4
TGTGCCAGCAGCTTAACAGGGGGATTGCACGAGCAGTACTTC
CASSLTGGLHEQYF
>TRBD1|TRBJ1-2|-|TRBV5-4
TGTGCCAGCAGCCCGGGGACAGGAGATATCTATGGCTACACCTTC
CASSPGTGDIYGYTF
>-|TRBJ2-4|-|TRBV3-1/TRBV3-2
TGTGCCAGTTGGAGACTGACCGACGGATACAAAAACATTCAGTACTTC
CASWRLTDGYKNIQYF
>TRBD2|TRBJ2-3|-|TRBV6-1
TGTGCCAGCAGTGCTGCTTGGACTAGCGGGGAATACACAGATACGCAGTATTTT
CASSAAWTSGEYTDTQYF
>-|TRBJ2-1|few|TRBV7-3
TGTGCCAGCAGCCCTCGTCCCGGGGGGCTGGAGCAGTTCTTC
CASSPRPGGLEQFF
>-|TRBJ2-7|-|TRBV10-3
TGTGCCATCAGTGATGTAGACAGGCCCTACGAGCAGTACTTC
CAISDVDRPYEQYF
>TRBD2|TRBJ2-5|-|TRBV30
TGTGCCTGGGGCCTAGCGGGAGTGGGGGAGACCCAGTACTTC
CAWGLAGVGETQYF
>TRBD1|TRBJ2-3|-|TRBV5-8
TGTGCCAGCAGCTTACGGACAGGGGGCGGGGATACGCAGTATTTT
CASSLRTGGGDTQYF
>TRBD2|TRBJ2-3|-|TRBV6-6
TGTGCCAGCAGTTACTCGAGCGGGGGTGGCACAGATACGCAGTATTTT
CASSYSSGGGTDTQYF
>TRBD1|TRBJ2-7|-|TRBV7-9
TGTGCCAGCAGCTTCTCCCGGACAGGGGGCTACGAGCAGTACTTC
CASSFSRTGGYEQYF
>-|TRBJ1-6|-|TRBV27
TGTGCCAGCAGTTTCCGTAATTCACCCCTCCACTTT
CASSFRNSPLHF
>TRBD1|TRBJ1-1|-|TRBV2
TGTGTCAGCAGTGTAGCCCCCTCGACGGACAGGGGGTTT
CVSSVAPSTDRGF
>TRBD1|TRBJ2-5|-|TRBV6-5
TGTGCCAGCAGCAGGGACAGGGAAGAGACCCAGTACTTC
CASSRDREETQYF
>-|TRBJ2-2|-|TRBV7-3
TGTGCCAGCAGCTTAGGGGGGGCGCTGGCTGGGGAGCTGTTTTTT
CASSLGGALAGELFF
>TRBD2|TRBJ2-7|-|TRBV7-2
TGTGCCAGCAGCTTAGCGGGCGGGGGGGACTCCTACGAGCAGTACTTC
CASSLAGGGDSYEQYF
>-|TRBJ2-7|-|TRBV4-1
TGCGCCAGCAGCCAAGAAAACCGGGACAAGCAGTACTTC
CASSQENRDKQYF
>TRBD2|TRBJ2-1|-|TRBV25-1
TGTGCCAGCAGGACTAGCGGGGGGCACAATGAGCAGTTCTTC
CASRTSGGHNEQFF
>-|TRBJ2-7|-|TRBV4-1
TGCGCCAGCAGCCAAGATAAGGGGACAAACTACGAGCAGTACTTC
CASSQDKGTNYEQYF
>TRBD2|TRBJ2-1|-|TRBV5-4
TGTGCCAGCAGCCCCGGGACTAGCGGCTGGGGATCCTACAATGAGCAGTTCTTC
CASSPGTSGWGSYNEQFF
>-|TRBJ2-3|-|TRBV28
TGTGCCAGCAGTTCGGGGGATGGGTATAGGACAGATACGCAGTATTTT
CASSSGDGYRTDTQYF
>-|TRBJ2-7|-|TRBV11-2
TGTGCCAGCACCGACTTCACAACCACGTCCGAGCAGTACTTC
CASTDFTTTSEQYF
>-|TRBJ2-5|-|TRBV14
TGTGCCAGCAGCCAGATGAGAAGTCAAGAGACCCAGTACTTC
CASSQMRSQETQYF
>-|TRBJ2-7|-|TRBV6-2/TRBV6-3
TGTGCCAGCAGTTACATACCCGGGGAGCAGTACTTC
CASSYIPGEQYF
>TRBD2|TRBJ2-5|-|TRBV7-3
TGTGCCAGCAGCTTAATCGGCGGGGGGGCCGCCGAGACCCAGTACTTC
CASSLIGGGAAETQYF